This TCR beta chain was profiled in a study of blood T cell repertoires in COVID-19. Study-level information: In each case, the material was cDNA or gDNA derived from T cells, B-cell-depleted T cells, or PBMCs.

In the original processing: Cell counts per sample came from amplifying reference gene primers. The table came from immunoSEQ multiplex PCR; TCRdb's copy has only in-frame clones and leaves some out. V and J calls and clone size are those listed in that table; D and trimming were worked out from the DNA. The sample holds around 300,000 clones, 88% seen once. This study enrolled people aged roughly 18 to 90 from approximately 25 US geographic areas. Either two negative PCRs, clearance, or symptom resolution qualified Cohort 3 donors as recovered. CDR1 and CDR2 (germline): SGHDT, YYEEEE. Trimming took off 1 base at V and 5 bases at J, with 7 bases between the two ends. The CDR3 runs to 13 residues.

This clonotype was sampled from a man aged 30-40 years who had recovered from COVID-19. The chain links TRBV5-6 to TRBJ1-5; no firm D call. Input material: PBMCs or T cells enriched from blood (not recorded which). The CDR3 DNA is TGTGCCAGCAGCTTGAGGAGGGATCAGCCCCAGCATTTT. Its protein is CASSLRRDQPQHF.